The clone carrying this TCR beta chain was seen at least ten times. Its antigen is as yet unknown. The sample belongs to a study of CD8 T cells in ankylosing spondylitis. Overall study findings and caveats: Characteristic, it appeared, of ankylosing spondylitis blood was a TCR beta motif of several highly homologous variants.

TCRdb called the 5' RACE reads again in MiXCR, with one record for every CDR3 protein. The table shows about 250,000 distinct CDR3 sequences, with approximately 10% occurring only once. The germline V and J ends were trimmed by 1 base and 4 bases, with 10 bases remaining between them. The CDR3 sequence is 14 residues long. CDR1 and CDR2 (germline): LNHNV, YYDKDF (reference sequence). Material: blood, either unsorted or a sorted T cell fraction (not recorded which). The clonotype comes from a male donor with ankylosing spondylitis or in good health (not recorded which). V gene TRBV15 combines with J gene TRBJ1-1; no firm D call. The CDR3 sequence: CATSRVQKGTEAFF. DNA of the CDR3: TGTGCCACCAGCAGAGTACAGAAAGGCACTGAAGCTTTCTTT.